A single sample is the source of the 32 T cell receptor beta chains below, sequenced in a study of shared clonotypes between healthy human individuals. Measured with immunoSEQ multiplex PCR; TCRdb has only the in-frame clones, and not every one. Counted here are millions of clones, 90% to 95% occurring once; the ten biggest clones make up 0.13%. The sample was naive CD4+ T cells sorted from blood. Subset denoted: CD45RA+ positively selected. Receptor source: a man between 18 and 29 years old in good health.

The chain is built from TRBV5-1 and TRBJ1-6; D remains unclear. The V end lost 4 bases, the J end lost 13 bases, and 21 bases lay between the germline ends. CDR1 SGHRS and CDR2 YFSETQ come from the germline V gene. CDR3 size: 15 residues. The CDR3 DNA reads as TGCGCCAGCAGCCCGAGGGCGGGTTACGAAATTCCCCTCCACTTT. It specifies CASSPRAGYEIPLHF. Full variable domain (missing parts from reference TRBV5-1 and TRBJ1-6): KAGVTQTPRYLIKTRGQQVTLSCSPISGHRSVSWYQQTPGQGLQFLFEYFSETQRNKGNFPGRFSGRQFSNSRSEMNVSTLELGDSALYLCASSPRAGYEIPLHFGNGTRLTVT.

V usage is TRBV29-1 and J usage is TRBJ2-5; D not resolved. The V end was cut by 7 bases, the J end by 4 bases, with 10 bases between. CDR1 SQVTM and CDR2 ANQGSEA come from the germline V gene. The CDR3 is 11 amino acids. The CDR3 sequence: CSADIGETQYF. CDR3 coding DNA: TGCAGCGCCGACATAGGAGAGACCCAGTACTTC.

This clone has only one observation. Within the sample, other DNA sequences also encode this same CDR3. The gene calls are TRBV5-1 and TRBJ2-1; TRBD2 agrees at 8 bases. The CDR3 covers 15 residues. With 4 bases clipped from V and 0 bases from J, the junction kept 3 bases outside the gene matches. Germline V gives CDR1 SGHRS, CDR2 YFSETQ. The CDR3 DNA reads as TGCGCCAGCAGCCGGAGCGGGAGCTCCTACAATGAGCAGTTCTTC. Translating gives CASSRSGSSYNEQFF. Full variable domain (outside the CDR3, taken from reference TRBV5-1 and TRBJ2-1): KAGVTQTPRYLIKTRGQQVTLSCSPISGHRSVSWYQQTPGQGLQFLFEYFSETQRNKGNFPGRFSGRQFSNSRSEMNVSTLELGDSALYLCASSRSGSSYNEQFFGPGTRLTVL.

Concerning this clone itself: In the same sample, other DNA sequences code for this CDR3. The chain employs TRBV30 and TRBJ1-1; 7 positions agree with TRBD1. The germline V gene has CDR1 GTSNPN and CDR2 SVGIG (reference sequence). With V trimmed by 4 bases and J by 4 bases, 6 bases remained unmatched. This CDR3 contains 13 residues. The CDR3 DNA sequence: TGTGCCTGGACGACAGGGAAGGGCACTGAAGCTTTCTTT. It translates to CAWTTGKGTEAFF. Filled out from reference TRBV30 and TRBJ1-1, the complete variable domain reads SQTIHQWPATLVQPVGSPLSLECTVEGTSNPNLYWYRQAAGRGLQLLFYSVGIGQISSEVPQNLSASRPQDRQFILSSKKLLLSDSGFYLCAWTTGKGTEAFFGQGTRLTVV.

This sequence joins TRBV28 and TRBJ2-7; D uncertain. The CDR3 runs 14 residues. Germline V lookup: CDR1 MDHEN, CDR2 SYDVKM. Deletions cut 1 base from V and 3 bases from J, with 10 bases between. CDR3 sequence: CASSLSAAIYEQYF. CDR3 in DNA: TGTGCCAGCAGTTTATCGGCCGCGATCTACGAGCAGTACTTC.

The chain recombines TRBV10-3 with TRBJ1-6; D remains ambiguous. The CDR3 loop spans 15 amino acids. V gave up 9 bases and J gave up 0 bases, with 12 bases separating them. CDR1 and CDR2 (germline): ENHRY, SYGVKD. This CDR3 reads CAIRTDSSYNSPLHF. The CDR3 DNA is TGTGCCATACGGACGGATAGCTCCTATAATTCACCCCTCCACTTT.

The V and J genes are TRBV30 and TRBJ1-4; no reliable D call. This CDR3 contains 12 residues. Germline values: CDR1 GTSNPN, CDR2 SVGIG (reference sequence). With 4 bases removed from V and 5 bases from J, the gap between germline ends came to 8 bases. The chain's CDR3 is CAWKVRNEKLFF. CDR3 in DNA: TGTGCCTGGAAAGTGAGAAATGAAAAACTGTTTTTT.

This clone was seen a single time. The V gene is TRBV11-2, the J gene TRBJ2-7, with D unresolved. In germline, CDR1 is SGHAT, CDR2 FQNNGV. CDR3 size: 16 residues. V was cut by 1 base and J by 4 bases, with 17 bases left in between. The CDR3, as DNA: TGTGCCAGCAGCTTAGGAGGTGGGCCCCACAGTTACGAGCAGTACTTC. The encoded protein is CASSLGGGPHSYEQYF.

The rearrangement links TRBV28 to TRBJ2-3, with D unresolved. Germline V gene sequence: CDR1 MDHEN, CDR2 SYDVKM. The CDR3 has 11 amino acids. V dropped 5 bases and J dropped 5 bases, with 5 bases sitting between them. The CDR3 region has the DNA TGTGCCAGCAGTATCAAAGATACGCAGTATTTT. Its protein is CASSIKDTQYF.

This clone was counted only a few times. The V and J genes are TRBV11-2 and TRBJ2-2; D not resolved. V was cut by 1 base and J by 4 bases, with 4 bases left in between. This CDR3 is built from 13 residues. The germline CDR1 and CDR2 sequences are SGHAT and FQNNGV. This CDR3 is CASSLVSTGELFF. DNA for the CDR3: TGTGCCAGCAGCTTAGTGTCCACCGGGGAGCTGTTTTTT.

This chain connects TRBV7-9 to TRBJ2-2, with 7 bases fitting TRBD1. The CDR3 length is 15 residues. The J segment lost 2 bases and the V segment lost 4 bases, leaving 4 bases of the junction unmatched. The germline gives CDR1 SEHNR, CDR2 FQNEAQ (reference sequence). CDR3 nucleotide sequence: TGTGCCAGCAGCTGGGGACAGACTAACACCGGGGAGCTGTTTTTT. Translated, it gives CASSWGQTNTGELFF.

The chain links TRBV5-1 to TRBJ2-7, with no clear D. The CDR3 loop spans 15 amino acids. The V and J ends lost 0 bases and 2 bases respectively, with 12 bases between them. Germline CDR1 is SGHRS and CDR2 is YFSETQ. The CDR3 DNA sequence: TGCGCCAGCAGCTTGGAAACCGGGTCACCCTACGAGCAGTACTTC. Its protein product is CASSLETGSPYEQYF.

This rearrangement joins TRBV2 to TRBJ2-1, with TRBD2 matching 8 bases. This CDR3 region has 16 residues. Germline CDR1 SNHLY, CDR2 FYNNEI. J lost 2 bases, V lost 3 bases, and 6 bases had no gene match. The CDR3 reads CASSEDGLAAYNEQFF. Here the CDR3 DNA reads TGTGCCAGCAGTGAGGACGGACTAGCTGCCTACAATGAGCAGTTCTTC. The full variable domain, rest sourced from reference TRBV2 and TRBJ2-1, is EPEVTQTPSHQVTQMGQEVILRCVPISNHLYFYWYRQILGQKVEFLVSFYNNEISEKSEIFDDQFSVERPDGSNFTLKIRSTKLEDSAMYFCASSEDGLAAYNEQFFGPGTRLTVL.

The chain employs TRBV28 and TRBJ2-3; the match to TRBD1 covers 10 bases. The trim removed 4 bases at V and 5 bases at J, leaving 6 bases unmatched. This CDR3 is 15 amino acids long. Per germline, CDR1 MDHEN and CDR2 SYDVKM. The CDR3 region has the DNA TGTGCCAGCAGTTCAGCCGGGACAGGGGAAGATACGCAGTATTTT. It is translated as CASSSAGTGEDTQYF.

Comments on this clone: The same CDR3 arises from other DNA sequences in this sample as well. The chain's CDR3 is CASSLRTGGYEQYF. CDR3 sequence (DNA): TGTGCCAGCAGCTTACGGACGGGGGGTTACGAGCAGTACTTC. This chain uses TRBV7-2 with TRBJ2-7, with 7 bases that match TRBD2. V lost 2 bases and J lost 4; bases outside the gene matches: 5. The germline CDR1 and CDR2 sequences are SGHTA and FQGNSA. The CDR3 extends over 14 amino acids.

In its sample, this clone was seen once. The chain combines TRBV7-8 with TRBJ1-1; D remains unclear. Between the trimmed V and J ends, which lost 3 bases and 0 bases, there was a span of 11 bases. The CDR3 has 15 residues. Per the germline V gene, CDR1 is SGHVS and CDR2 is FQNEAQ. Here the CDR3 reads CASSFREILNTEAFF. The CDR3 DNA reads as TGTGCCAGCAGCTTCCGGGAGATCCTGAACACTGAAGCTTTCTTT.

The chain is built from TRBV9 and TRBJ1-2; TRBD1 matches 8 bases. Trimming cost V 4 bases and J 6 bases; bases outside gene matches: 8. The V gene's germline CDR1 is SGDLS and CDR2 YYNGEE. The CDR3 extends over 14 amino acids. CDR3 nucleotides: TGTGCCAGCAGCTCCGACAGGGGTTTGGATGGCTACACCTTC. Encoded protein: CASSSDRGLDGYTF.

This clone was counted only a few times. The chain combines TRBV6-5 with TRBJ1-3; no definite D call. This CDR3 region has 13 residues. V was shortened by 8 bases and J by 0 bases, with 8 bases between the two germline ends. Germline-derived CDR1 and CDR2 are MNHEY and SVGAGI. CDR3 sequence: CASFRGSGNTIYF. CDR3 nucleotides: TGTGCCAGCTTCAGAGGCTCTGGAAACACCATATATTTT.

The chain joins TRBV5-5 to TRBJ2-3; D remains unclear. Germline V gene lookup returns CDR1 SGHKS and CDR2 YYEKEE (reference sequence). This CDR3 is 13 amino acids long. The ends were cut back, 1 base at V and 0 bases at J, with 3 bases in the middle. The CDR3 loop reads CASSLLSTDTQYF. CDR3 DNA: TGTGCCAGCAGCTTGTTGAGCACAGATACGCAGTATTTT.

The CDR3 DNA reads TGTGCCAGCAGTTACTCTTTGAGTGAAGCTTTCTTT. This encodes CASSYSLSEAFF. The chain carries TRBV6-5 and TRBJ1-1; D is uncertain. V lost 0 bases and J 7 bases, leaving 6 bases between the germline ends. The CDR3 is made up of 12 amino acids. Germline V gives CDR1 MNHEY, CDR2 SVGAGI.

To note about this clone: Other DNA sequences in this specimen translate into the identical CDR3. DNA of the CDR3: TGTGCCAGCTCACCACCGTCCAGCACAGATACGCAGTATTTT. This sequence encodes CASSPPSSTDTQYF. The chain combines TRBV18 with TRBJ2-3, with D uncertain. The germline V gene encodes CDR1 KGHSH and CDR2 LQKENI. V was cut by 0 bases and J by 0 bases, with 4 bases left in between. This CDR3 has 14 residues.

The chain links TRBV6-6 to TRBJ2-1, with 9 nucleotides matching TRBD1. This CDR3 comprises 16 residues. Germline V lookup: CDR1 MNHNY, CDR2 SVGAGI (reference sequence). The V gene end was trimmed by 5 bases and the J gene end by 4 bases; junction bases not matched to a gene: 9. Here the CDR3 DNA reads TGTGCCAGCAGTATCACAGGGGGCGGGTTTTACAATGAGCAGTTCTTC. Protein: CASSITGGGFYNEQFF.

The chain joins TRBV12-5 to TRBJ2-2, with D perhaps TRBD2 (5 bases). V shed 0 bases and J shed 4 bases, with 21 bases lying between them. Germline V gene sequence: CDR1 LGHNT, CDR2 FRNRAP. The CDR3 contains 19 residues. CDR3 sequence (DNA): TGTGCTAGTGGTTTGGTCCGGGTGACGGGGAGCGCCGGCACCGGGGAGCTGTTTTTT. It is translated as CASGLVRVTGSAGTGELFF.

The chain couples TRBV15 to TRBJ2-3; D unresolved. Per the germline V gene, CDR1 is LNHNV and CDR2 is YYDKDF (reference sequence). This CDR3 comprises 15 residues. Trimming took off 0 bases at V and 5 bases at J, with 12 bases between the two ends. The CDR3 loop reads CATSRDAQVGDTQYF. In DNA, the CDR3 is TGTGCCACCAGCAGAGACGCTCAAGTAGGAGATACGCAGTATTTT.

J is TRBJ1-2 and V is TRBV11-2; tentatively, D is TRBD1 (5 bases). Per germline, CDR1 SGHAT and CDR2 FQNNGV. The CDR3 is 14 amino acids. V dropped 5 bases and J dropped 1 base, with 11 bases sitting between them. CDR3: CASSGAGNNYGYTF. In DNA form, the CDR3 reads TGTGCCAGCAGCGGGGCGGGGAATAACTATGGCTACACCTTC.

CDR3 in amino acids: CASSPIPTEAFF. The CDR3 DNA reads TGTGCCAGCTCACCCATACCCACCGAAGCTTTCTTT. The chain employs TRBV18 and TRBJ1-1; no clear D. V lost 3 bases, J lost 8 bases, and 10 bases lay in between. The length of the CDR3 is 12 residues. Germline lookup yields CDR1 KGHSH and CDR2 LQKENI.

V is TRBV2 and J is TRBJ2-7; 11 bases line up with TRBD2. CDR1 is SNHLY and CDR2 is FYNNEI in the germline V gene. The CDR3 runs to 15 residues. The V gene end was trimmed by 6 bases and the J gene end by 4 bases; junction bases not matched to a gene: 8. CDR3 region: CASRKRTSGRYEQYF. Written as DNA, the CDR3 is TGTGCCAGCAGGAAAAGGACTAGCGGGCGGTACGAGCAGTACTTC.

This clone has just one count. This sequence joins TRBV6-4 and TRBJ2-7, with TRBD2 matching over 9 bases. This CDR3 region has 15 residues. V was pared by 8 bases and J by 2 bases, with 10 bases of the junction left unmatched. CDR1 MRHNA and CDR2 SNTAGT come from the germline V gene. The CDR3 bases are TGTGCCAGCCTCACACCGGGACTAGCCACCTACGAGCAGTACTTC. Translated, it gives CASLTPGLATYEQYF.

The chain uses TRBV2 and TRBJ2-1; D gene uncertain. The ends were cut back, 10 bases at V and 1 base at J, with 11 bases in the middle. The germline gives CDR1 SNHLY, CDR2 FYNNEI. The CDR3 totals 13 residues. The CDR3 region has the DNA TGTGCCACCTCCGGACCGTCCTACAATGAGCAGTTCTTC. Its translation: CATSGPSYNEQFF.

The chain links TRBV5-1 to TRBJ2-7; D is perhaps TRBD2 (6 bases). CDR3 length: 14 amino acids. Germline V gives CDR1 SGHRS, CDR2 YFSETQ. Trimming removed 0 bases from V and 6 bases from J, with 13 bases in between. The CDR3 bases are TGCGCCAGCAGCTTGGATGCAGGGAGGATCGAGCAGTACTTC. It yields the protein CASSLDAGRIEQYF. Looking up the rest from reference TRBV5-1 and TRBJ2-7 gives the full variable domain: KAGVTQTPRYLIKTRGQQVTLSCSPISGHRSVSWYQQTPGQGLQFLFEYFSETQRNKGNFPGRFSGRQFSNSRSEMNVSTLELGDSALYLCASSLDAGRIEQYFGPGTRLTVT.

The CDR3 region has the DNA TGTGCCAGCAGCGTAGCGGGACAGGGGTTCCCCGAGCAGTACTTC. Translated, it gives CASSVAGQGFPEQYF. The chain recombines TRBV9 with TRBJ2-7; 10 bases fit TRBD1. The J segment lost 6 bases and the V segment lost 0 bases, leaving 6 bases of the junction unmatched. Germline CDR1 reads SGDLS; CDR2 reads YYNGEE. The CDR3 extends over 15 amino acids.

Note on this clone: Distinct nucleotide sequences in the sample also encode this CDR3. This chain links TRBV5-1 with TRBJ2-7, with D possibly being TRBD2 (5 bases). The V and J ends lost 1 base and 2 bases respectively, with 10 bases between them. Germline V gene lookup returns CDR1 SGHRS and CDR2 YFSETQ. The CDR3 is made up of 14 amino acids. The CDR3 here is CASSLSTGTYEQYF. CDR3 in DNA: TGCGCCAGCAGCTTGAGCACGGGGACCTACGAGCAGTACTTC.